This T cell receptor (beta chain) is from a study of cytomegalovirus exposure and HLA in healthy donors. Notes on the study in general: The CMV antigen specificity of a few CMV-associated chains was confirmed through in vitro analysis. When presence/absence was analysed, sequencing depth was taken to be roughly uniform across donors. Common viral pathogens (according to a later analysis) appeared linked to several of the most significant clusters. Later findings reportedly placed an Asian-associated ancestry cluster below the approximately 650-donor mean for N-insertions.

The PCR contained 60 Vbeta and 13 Jbeta primers. Method: immunoSEQ multiplex PCR; TCRdb's copy keeps in-frame clones and lacks some. The sample contains under 150,000 clones, 80% to 85% of which appear only once. Concerning this clone: Antigen unknown.

Sequencing was done on a sample of PBMCs. The receptor comes from a man aged 18 to 30 in good health and CMV-seronegative.

The CDR3 here is CAVRLAGNNEQFF. In DNA form, the CDR3 reads TGTGCCGTCAGACTAGCGGGGAACAATGAGCAGTTCTTC. The chain joins TRBV7-6 to TRBJ2-1, with TRBD2 matching over 11 bases. The CDR3 is made up of 13 amino acids. J was trimmed by 5 bases and V by 11 bases; bases with no gene match: 5. Germline CDR1 SGHVS, CDR2 FNYEAQ.